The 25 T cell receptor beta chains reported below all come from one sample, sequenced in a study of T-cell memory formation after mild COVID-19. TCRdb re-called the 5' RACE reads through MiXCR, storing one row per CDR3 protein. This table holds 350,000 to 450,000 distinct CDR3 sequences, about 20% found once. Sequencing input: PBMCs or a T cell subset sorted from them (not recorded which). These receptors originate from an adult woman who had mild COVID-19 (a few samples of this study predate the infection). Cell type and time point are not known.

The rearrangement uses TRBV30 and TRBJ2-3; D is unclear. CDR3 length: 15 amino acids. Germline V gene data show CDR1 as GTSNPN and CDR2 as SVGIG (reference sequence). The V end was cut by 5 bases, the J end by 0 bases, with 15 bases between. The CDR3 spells CAWFPRVISTDTQYF. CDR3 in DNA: TGTGCCTGGTTTCCCAGAGTCATTAGCACAGATACGCAGTATTTT.

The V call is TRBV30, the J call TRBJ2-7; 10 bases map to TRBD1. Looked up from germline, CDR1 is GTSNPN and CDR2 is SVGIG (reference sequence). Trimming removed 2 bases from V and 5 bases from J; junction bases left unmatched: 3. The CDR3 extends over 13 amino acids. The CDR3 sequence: CAWSSGTGDEQYF. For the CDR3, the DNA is TGTGCCTGGAGTTCCGGGACAGGGGACGAGCAGTACTTC. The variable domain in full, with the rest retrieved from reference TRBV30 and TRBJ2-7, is SQTIHQWPATLVQPVGSPLSLECTVEGTSNPNLYWYRQAAGRGLQLLFYSVGIGQISSEVPQNLSASRPQDRQFILSSKKLLLSDSGFYLCAWSSGTGDEQYFGPGTRLTVT.

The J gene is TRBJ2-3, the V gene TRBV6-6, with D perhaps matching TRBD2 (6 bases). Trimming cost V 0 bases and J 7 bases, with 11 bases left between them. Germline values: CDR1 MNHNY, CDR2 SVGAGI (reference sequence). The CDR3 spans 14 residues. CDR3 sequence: CASSYSDGGYTQYF. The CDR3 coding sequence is TGTGCCAGCAGTTACTCGGATGGGGGGTATACGCAGTATTTT.

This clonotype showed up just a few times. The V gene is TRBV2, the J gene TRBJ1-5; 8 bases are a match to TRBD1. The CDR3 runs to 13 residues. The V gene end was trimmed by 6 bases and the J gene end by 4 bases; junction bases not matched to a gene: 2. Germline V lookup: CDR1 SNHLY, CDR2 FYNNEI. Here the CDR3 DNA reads TGTGCCAGCAGCAGGGGGCAAAATCAGCCCCAGCATTTT. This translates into CASSRGQNQPQHF.

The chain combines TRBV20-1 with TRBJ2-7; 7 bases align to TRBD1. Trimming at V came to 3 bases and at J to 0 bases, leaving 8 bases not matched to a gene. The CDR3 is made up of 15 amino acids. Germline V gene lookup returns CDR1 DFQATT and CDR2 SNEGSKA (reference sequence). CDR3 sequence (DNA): TGCAGTGCTAGGATCCCGGACAGGAGCTCCTACGAGCAGTACTTC. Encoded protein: CSARIPDRSSYEQYF.

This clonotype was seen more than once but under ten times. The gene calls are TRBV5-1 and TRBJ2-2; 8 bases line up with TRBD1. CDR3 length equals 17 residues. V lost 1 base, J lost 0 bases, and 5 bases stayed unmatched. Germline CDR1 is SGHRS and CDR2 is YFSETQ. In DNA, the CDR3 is TGCGCCAGCAGCTTGTGGCAGGGGGCTTCGAACACCGGGGAGCTGTTTTTT. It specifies CASSLWQGASNTGELFF. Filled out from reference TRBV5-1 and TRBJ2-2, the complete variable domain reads KAGVTQTPRYLIKTRGQQVTLSCSPISGHRSVSWYQQTPGQGLQFLFEYFSETQRNKGNFPGRFSGRQFSNSRSEMNVSTLELGDSALYLCASSLWQGASNTGELFFGEGSRLTVL.

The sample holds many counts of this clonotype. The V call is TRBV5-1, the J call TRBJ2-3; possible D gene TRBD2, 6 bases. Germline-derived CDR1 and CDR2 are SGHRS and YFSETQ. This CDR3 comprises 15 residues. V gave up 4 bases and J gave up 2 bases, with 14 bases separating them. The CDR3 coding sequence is TGCGCCAGCAGCCCCCGGGACTTCAACACAGATACGCAGTATTTT. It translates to CASSPRDFNTDTQYF.

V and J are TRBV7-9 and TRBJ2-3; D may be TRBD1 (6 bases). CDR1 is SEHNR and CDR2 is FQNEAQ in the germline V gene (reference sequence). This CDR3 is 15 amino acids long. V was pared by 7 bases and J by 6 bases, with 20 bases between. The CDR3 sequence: CASIALTGSWDTQYF. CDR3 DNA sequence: TGTGCCAGCATCGCCTTAACAGGGTCCTGGGATACGCAGTATTTT. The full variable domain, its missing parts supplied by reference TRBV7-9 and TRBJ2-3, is DTGVSQNPRHKITKRGQNVTFRCDPISEHNRLYWYRQTLGQGPEFLTYFQNEAQLEKSRLLSDRFSAERPKGSFSTLEIQRTEQGDSAMYLCASIALTGSWDTQYFGPGTRLTVL.

CDR3 amino acids: CASSHEGRGYEQYF. For the CDR3, the DNA is TGTGCCAGCTCACATGAGGGGCGCGGGTACGAGCAGTACTTC. The chain is built from TRBV18 and TRBJ2-7; D possibly uses TRBD1 or TRBD2 (5 bases each). The CDR3 spans 14 residues. V was cut by 4 bases and J by 4 bases, with 14 bases left in between. CDR1 and CDR2 (germline): KGHSH, LQKENI.

The CDR3 loop is CASSQGQINGQGDITEAFF. The CDR3, as DNA: TGCGCCAGCAGTCAAGGGCAGATCAACGGACAGGGGGATATCACTGAAGCTTTCTTT. The rearrangement joins TRBV23-1 to TRBJ1-1; the match to TRBD1 covers 10 bases. TRBV23-1 is sorted into the ORF group, with uncertain function. CDR3 length: 19 residues. After removal of 2 bases from V and 4 bases from J, the junction contained 16 bases not matched to a gene.

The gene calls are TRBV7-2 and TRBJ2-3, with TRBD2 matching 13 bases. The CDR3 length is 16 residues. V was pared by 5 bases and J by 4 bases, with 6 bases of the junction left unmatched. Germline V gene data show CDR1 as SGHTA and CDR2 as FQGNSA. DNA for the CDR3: TGTGCCAGCAGCCGAACTAGCGGGAGGGGGGCAGATACGCAGTATTTT. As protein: CASSRTSGRGADTQYF.

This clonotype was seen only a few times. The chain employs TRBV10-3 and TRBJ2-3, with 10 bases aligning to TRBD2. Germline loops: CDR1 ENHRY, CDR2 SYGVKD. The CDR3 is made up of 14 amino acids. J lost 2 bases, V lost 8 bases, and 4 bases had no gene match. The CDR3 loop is CAIEAGGPTDTQYF. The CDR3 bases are TGTGCCATCGAAGCGGGAGGGCCCACAGATACGCAGTATTTT.

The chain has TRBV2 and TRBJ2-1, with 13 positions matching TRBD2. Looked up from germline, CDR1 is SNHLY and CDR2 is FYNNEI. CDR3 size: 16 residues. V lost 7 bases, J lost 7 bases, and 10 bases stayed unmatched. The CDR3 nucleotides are TGTGCCAGCATAGATCCGACTAGCGGGGGGTATAATGAGCAGTTCTTC. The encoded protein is CASIDPTSGGYNEQFF.

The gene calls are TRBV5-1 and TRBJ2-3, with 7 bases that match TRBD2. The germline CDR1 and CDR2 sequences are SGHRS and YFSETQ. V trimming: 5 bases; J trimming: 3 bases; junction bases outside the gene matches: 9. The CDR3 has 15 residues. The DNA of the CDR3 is TGCGCCAGCAGGGGAGGGCCCTACGGGACAGATACGCAGTATTTT. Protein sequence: CASRGGPYGTDTQYF.

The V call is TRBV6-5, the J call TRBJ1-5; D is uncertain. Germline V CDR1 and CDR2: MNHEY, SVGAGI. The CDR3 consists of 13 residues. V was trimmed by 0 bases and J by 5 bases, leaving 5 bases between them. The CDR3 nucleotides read TGTGCCAGCAGTTACTCGGATGATCAGCCCCAGCATTTT. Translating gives CASSYSDDQPQHF.

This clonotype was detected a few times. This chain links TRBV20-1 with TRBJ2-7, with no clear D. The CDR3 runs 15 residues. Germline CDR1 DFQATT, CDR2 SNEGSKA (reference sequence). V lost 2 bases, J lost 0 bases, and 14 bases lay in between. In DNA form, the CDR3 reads TGCAGTGCTAGATCTCCCTACCGAAGCTCCTACGAGCAGTACTTC. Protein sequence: CSARSPYRSSYEQYF.

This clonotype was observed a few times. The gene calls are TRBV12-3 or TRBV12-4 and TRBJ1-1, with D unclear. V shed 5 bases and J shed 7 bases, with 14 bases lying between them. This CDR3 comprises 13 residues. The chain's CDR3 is CASSLYGGHEAFF. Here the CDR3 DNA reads TGTGCCAGCAGTCTCTACGGAGGCCATGAAGCTTTCTTT.

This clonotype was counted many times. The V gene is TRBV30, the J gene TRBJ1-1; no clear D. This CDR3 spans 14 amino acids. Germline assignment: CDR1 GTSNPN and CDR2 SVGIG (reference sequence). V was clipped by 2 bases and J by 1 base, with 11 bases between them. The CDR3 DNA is TGTGCCTGGAGTTCACAGACTCCGAACACTGAAGCTTTCTTT. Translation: CAWSSQTPNTEAFF.

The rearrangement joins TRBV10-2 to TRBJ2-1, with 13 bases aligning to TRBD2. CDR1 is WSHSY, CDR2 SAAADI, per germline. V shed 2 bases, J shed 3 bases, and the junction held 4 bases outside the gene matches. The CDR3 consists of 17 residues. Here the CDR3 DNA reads TGCGCCAGCAGTGAGAAGACTAGCGGGAGGCTCTACAATGAGCAGTTCTTC. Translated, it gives CASSEKTSGRLYNEQFF.

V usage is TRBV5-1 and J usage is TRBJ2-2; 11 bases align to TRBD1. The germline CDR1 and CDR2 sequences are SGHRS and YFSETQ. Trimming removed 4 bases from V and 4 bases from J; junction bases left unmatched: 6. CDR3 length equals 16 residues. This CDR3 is CASSHPGTGGTGELFF. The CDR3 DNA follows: TGCGCCAGCAGCCACCCCGGGACAGGGGGCACCGGGGAGCTGTTTTTT.

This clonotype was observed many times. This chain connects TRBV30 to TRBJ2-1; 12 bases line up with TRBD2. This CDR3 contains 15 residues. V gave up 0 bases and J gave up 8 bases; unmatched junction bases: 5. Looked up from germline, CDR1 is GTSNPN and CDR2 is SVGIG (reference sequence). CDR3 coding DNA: TGTGCCTGGAGTGTATATCCTAGCGGGAGGGATGAGCAGTTCTTC. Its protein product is CAWSVYPSGRDEQFF.

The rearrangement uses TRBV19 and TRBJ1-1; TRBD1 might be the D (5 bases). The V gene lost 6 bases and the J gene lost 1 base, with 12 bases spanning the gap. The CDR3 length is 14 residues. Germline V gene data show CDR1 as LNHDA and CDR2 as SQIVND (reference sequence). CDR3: CASSMGGTNTEAFF. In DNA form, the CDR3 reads TGTGCCAGTAGCATGGGGGGTACGAACACTGAAGCTTTCTTT.

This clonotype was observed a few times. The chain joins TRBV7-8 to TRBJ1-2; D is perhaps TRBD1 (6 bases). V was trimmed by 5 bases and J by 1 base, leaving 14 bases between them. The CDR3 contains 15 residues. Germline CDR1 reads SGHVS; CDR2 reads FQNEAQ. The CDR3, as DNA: TGTGCCAGCAGCGGGTACAGGGAAAGTAACTATGGCTACACCTTC. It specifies CASSGYRESNYGYTF.

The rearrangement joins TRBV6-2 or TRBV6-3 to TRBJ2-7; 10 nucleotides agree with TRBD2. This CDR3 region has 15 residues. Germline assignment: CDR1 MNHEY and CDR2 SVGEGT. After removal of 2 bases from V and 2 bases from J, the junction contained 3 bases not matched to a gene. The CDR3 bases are TGTGCCAGCAGTTACCTCAGCGGGGGGGCCTACGAGCAGTACTTC. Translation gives CASSYLSGGAYEQYF.

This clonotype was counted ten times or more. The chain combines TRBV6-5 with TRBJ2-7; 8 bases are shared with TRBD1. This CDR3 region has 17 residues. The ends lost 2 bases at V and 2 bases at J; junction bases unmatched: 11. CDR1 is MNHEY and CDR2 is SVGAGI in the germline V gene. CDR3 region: CASSYRATGTGAYEQYF. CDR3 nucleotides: TGTGCCAGCAGTTACCGCGCGACCGGGACAGGCGCCTACGAGCAGTACTTC.